One T cell receptor (beta chain) is described in this entry. This sample was taken from a study of blood T cell repertoires in COVID-19. Whole-study context: The United States, Italy and Spain provided the acute and convalescent COVID-19 samples.

This study enrolled people aged roughly 18 to 89 from about two dozen US geographic areas. Looked up from germline, CDR1 is SEHNR and CDR2 is FQNEAQ (reference sequence). The CDR3 runs to 16 residues. V shed 5 bases and J 0 bases; nucleotides not matched to a gene: 6. As handled by the study authors: Researchers report that nucleated cell counts were estimated from reference gene primer amplification. This table comes from immunoSEQ multiplex PCR, and its TCRdb copy is limited to in-frame clones, with some not included. The V and J calls and clone size come from that table; D and trimming were worked out from the DNA. The repertoire holds around 330,000 clones, with roughly 89% as singletons.

Material for sequencing was PBMCs or T cells enriched from blood (not recorded which). The chain couples TRBV7-9 to TRBJ1-4; TRBD1 matches at 7 bases. The sequence was obtained from a man aged 60 to 75 who had recovered from COVID-19. CDR3 DNA: TGTGCCAGCAGCAAGACAGGGTTAGCAACTAATGAAAAACTGTTTTTT. It encodes CASSKTGLATNEKLFF.